The subject of this entry is one T cell receptor beta chain. Its specificity is not known. Both 60 Vbeta primers and 13 Jbeta primers went into the PCR. Some clones are missing from TCRdb's copy, which holds only in-frame ones; the method was immunoSEQ multiplex PCR. The table lists 210,000 or so clones, around 89% of them singletons, with about 1% in the top ten. This sample is part of a study of cytomegalovirus exposure and HLA in healthy donors. Study-wide results and limits: Later on, analysis showed that most CMV-associated TCR beta chains appeared to be HLA-restricted. According to a later analysis, donors in an Asian-associated ancestry cluster reportedly had fewer N-insertions than the approximately 720-donor mean. Association of a missense DCLRE1C variant with TCR beta V- and J-gene trimming was reported in a later analysis. Of the V segments, some could not be distinguished, including TRBV6-2 and TRBV6-3, and were excluded.

The CDR3 is 15 residues long. This chain links TRBV21-1 with TRBJ2-7; whether TRBD1, the table's D call, matches the DNA was not checked. TRBV21-1 is tagged as a pseudogene. Sequencing was done on a sample of PBMCs. The TCR comes from a woman under 30 in good health and CMV-seronegative. CDR3 loop: CASSTPGQAPYEQYF. In DNA, the CDR3 is TGTGCCAGCAGCACCCCGGGACAGGCACCATACGAGCAGTACTTC.